Listed here are 9 T cell receptor beta chains from one sample, sequenced in a study of regulatory T cells in long-lasting Graves disease. Assembly of TCR beta libraries relied on iRepertoire HTBI primers together with Arm-PCR of CDR3 regions. TCRdb fed the multiplex PCR reads into MiXCR, producing one record per CDR3 protein. The table records 520,000 or so distinct CDR3 sequences, around 12% of them present only once. Described time point: newly diagnosed GD, antithyroid drugs for less than 3 months. Extracted PBMC RNA gave rise to the TCR library. These data were also filed under a second study, of T cells in Graves' hyperthyroidism and ophthalmopathy.

Sequencing was performed on peripheral blood mononuclear cells (PBMCs), taken at new diagnosis, from a patient treated with antithyroid drugs. The receptors come from a woman aged 25 to 39 with Graves disease.

This clonotype has ten or more counts. The rearrangement uses TRBV15 and TRBJ2-5; TRBD2 agrees at 13 bases. The germline CDR1 and CDR2 sequences are LNHNV and YYDKDF (reference sequence). This CDR3 region has 16 residues. V shed 4 bases and J 3 bases; nucleotides not matched to a gene: 5. CDR3 residues: CATSTLTSGRKETQYF. DNA for the CDR3: TGTGCCACCAGCACGTTGACTAGCGGGAGGAAAGAGACCCAGTACTTC.

This clonotype was seen at least ten times. The rearrangement joins TRBV7-9 to TRBJ1-1, with D unclear. The V end lost 8 bases, the J end lost 7 bases, and 11 bases lay between the germline ends. The CDR3 totals 11 residues. From germline, CDR1 is SEHNR and CDR2 FQNEAQ (reference sequence). In DNA form, the CDR3 reads TGTGCCAGCGGGAGCGTGCTTGAAGCTTTCTTT. As protein: CASGSVLEAFF.

This clonotype was detected many times. The J gene is TRBJ2-1, the V gene TRBV13; TRBD2 matches at 9 bases. CDR1 is PRHDT, CDR2 FYEKMQ, per germline (reference sequence). CDR3 length: 16 residues. V shed 2 bases and J 2 bases; nucleotides not matched to a gene: 4. This CDR3 reads CASSLSAGGPYNEQFF. DNA of the CDR3: TGTGCCAGCAGCTTATCGGCGGGAGGGCCCTACAATGAGCAGTTCTTC.

V usage is TRBV28 and J usage is TRBJ2-5; TRBD2 matches at 8 bases. Germline CDR1 is MDHEN and CDR2 is SYDVKM. With V trimmed by 3 bases and J by 3 bases, 9 bases remained unmatched. The CDR3 is made up of 16 amino acids. The CDR3 DNA sequence: TGTGCCAGCAGTTTTTCGGGGGGGTTAAGGGAAGAGACCCAGTACTTC. This gives the protein CASSFSGGLREETQYF.

The chain is built from TRBV11-2 and TRBJ1-5; D is possibly TRBD1 (6 bases). V dropped 6 bases and J dropped 3 bases, with 12 bases sitting between them. Germline CDR1 and CDR2: SGHAT and FQNNGV. There are 14 residues in the CDR3. The CDR3 here is CASSPGEFNQPQHF. The CDR3 DNA sequence: TGTGCCAGCAGTCCAGGGGAATTCAATCAGCCCCAGCATTTT.

This clonotype came up many times. The chain has TRBV2 and TRBJ2-2; 11 positions match TRBD1. There are 20 residues in the CDR3. Germline CDR1 SNHLY, CDR2 FYNNEI. V lost 2 bases and J lost 5; bases outside the gene matches: 16. DNA for the CDR3: TGTGCCAGCAGTGAATCCTCTGGACAGGGGGCGCAGAGTTTGACCGGGGAGCTGTTTTTT. Protein sequence: CASSESSGQGAQSLTGELFF.

This clonotype has a count of ten or more. This chain uses TRBV7-2 with TRBJ1-1; D ambiguous. Between the trimmed V and J ends, which lost 3 bases and 2 bases, there was a span of 10 bases. Per the germline V gene, CDR1 is SGHTA and CDR2 is FQGNSA. CDR3 length: 14 residues. CDR3 protein: CASSLARTNTEAFF. CDR3 coding DNA: TGTGCCAGCAGCTTGGCACGAACTAACACTGAAGCTTTCTTT.

V and J are TRBV9 and TRBJ2-2; 7 bases line up with TRBD1. The CDR3 spans 14 residues. The junction had 3 bases not matched to a gene; V was cut back by 2 bases and J by 5 bases. Germline V gene sequence: CDR1 SGDLS, CDR2 YYNGEE. The CDR3 spells CASSVLQGTGELFF. In DNA, the CDR3 is TGTGCCAGCAGCGTTTTACAGGGGACCGGGGAGCTGTTTTTT.

The V and J genes are TRBV27 and TRBJ2-7, with 8 bases identical to TRBD2. Germline CDR1 is MNHEY and CDR2 is SMNVEV (reference sequence). J gave up 4 bases and V 2 bases, and 7 bases lay outside the gene matches. The CDR3 is 15 residues long. CDR3 nucleotide sequence: TGTGCCAGCAGTTTAAGCGGGAGAAGGGAGTACGAGCAGTACTTC. This sequence encodes CASSLSGRREYEQYF.